The rows below give T cell receptor beta chains drawn from one sample of a study of T cell repertoires in cytomegalovirus infection. TCRdb itself ran the reads through MiXCR, one entry per CDR3 protein. The sample records around 290,000 distinct CDR3 sequences, roughly 25% being singletons. The sequenced sample consisted of PBMCs. The receptors originated from a human donor in good health (CMV status not recorded). Some clones in this sample may be carry-over from other donors' samples. CDR3s include the opening cysteine and the closing phenylalanine or tryptophan. A D gene is named only where the DNA matches it firmly. Size is omitted from some rows. Given values are once, few, many or a class for expanded clones.

d_gene,j_gene,v_gene,abundance,CDR3aa,CDR3nt
-,TRBJ1-1,TRBV28,-,CASSPTIMNTEAFF,TGTGCCAGCAGTCCCACCATCATGAACACTGAAGCTTTCTTT
-,TRBJ2-6,TRBV19,few,CASSMGPGTGANVLTF,TGTGCCAGTAGTATGGGACCAGGGACTGGGGCCAACGTCCTGACTTTC
TRBD1,TRBJ2-7,TRBV28,-,CASSPTGGSEQYF,TGTGCCAGCAGCCCAACAGGGGGCAGCGAGCAGTACTTC
-,TRBJ2-7,TRBV15,-,CATSRDLGTAYEQYF,TGTGCCACCAGCAGAGATCTGGGCACCGCCTACGAGCAGTACTTC
-,TRBJ1-5,TRBV28,many,CASSLYQGHQPQHF,TGTGCCAGCAGTTTGTATCAGGGGCATCAGCCCCAGCATTTT
-,TRBJ2-5,TRBV7-2,-,CASSSQGVEAQYF,TGTGCCAGCAGCTCCCAGGGAGTCGAGGCCCAGTACTTC
-,TRBJ1-1,TRBV6-6,-,CASSYLGSEAFF,TGTGCCAGCAGTTACTTGGGGAGTGAAGCTTTCTTT
-,TRBJ1-2,TRBV12-3/TRBV12-4,many,CASSLVRYGYTF,TGTGCCAGCAGTTTGGTCCGCTATGGCTACACCTTC
-,TRBJ2-5,TRBV7-9,-,CASSFSEGTQYF,TGTGCCAGCAGCTTTTCTGAGGGGACCCAGTACTTC
TRBD1,TRBJ2-5,TRBV28,-,CRDRGVGPRRTQYF,TGCAGGGACAGGGGCGTCGGTCCGCGGAGGACCCAGTACTTC